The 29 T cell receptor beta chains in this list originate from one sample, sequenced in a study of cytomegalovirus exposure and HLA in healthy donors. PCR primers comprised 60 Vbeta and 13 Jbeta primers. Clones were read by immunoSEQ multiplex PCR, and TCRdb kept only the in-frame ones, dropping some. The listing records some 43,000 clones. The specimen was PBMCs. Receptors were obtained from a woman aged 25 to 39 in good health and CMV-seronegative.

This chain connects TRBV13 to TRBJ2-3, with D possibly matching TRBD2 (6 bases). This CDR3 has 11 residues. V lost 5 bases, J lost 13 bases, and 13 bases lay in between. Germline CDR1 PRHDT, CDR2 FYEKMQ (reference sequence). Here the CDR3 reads CASSRREPKYF. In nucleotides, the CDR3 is TGTGCCAGCAGCCGCCGGGAGCCCAAGTATTTT.

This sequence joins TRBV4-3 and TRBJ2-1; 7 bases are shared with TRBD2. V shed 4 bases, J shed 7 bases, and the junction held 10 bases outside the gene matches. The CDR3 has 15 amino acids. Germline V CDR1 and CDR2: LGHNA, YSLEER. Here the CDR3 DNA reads TGCGCCAGCAGCCCCAGAGGGGAGGGTTTAAATGAGCAGTTCTTC. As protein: CASSPRGEGLNEQFF.

This CDR3 reads CASSLAGFIRHGYTF. The CDR3 bases are TGTGCCAGCAGCTTGGCAGGGTTCATTCGACATGGCTACACCTTC. V gene TRBV5-8 combines with J gene TRBJ1-2; D might be TRBD1 (5 bases). Germline-derived CDR1 and CDR2 are SGHTS and YDEGEE. V lost 0 bases and J lost 6, with 15 bases in between. CDR3 size: 15 residues.

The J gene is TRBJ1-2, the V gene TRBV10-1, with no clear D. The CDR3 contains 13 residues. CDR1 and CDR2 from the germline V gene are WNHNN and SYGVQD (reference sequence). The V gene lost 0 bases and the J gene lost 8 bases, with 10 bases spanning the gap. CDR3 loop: CASSESPRGGYTF. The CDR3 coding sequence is TGCGCCAGCAGTGAGTCCCCTCGGGGAGGCTACACCTTC.

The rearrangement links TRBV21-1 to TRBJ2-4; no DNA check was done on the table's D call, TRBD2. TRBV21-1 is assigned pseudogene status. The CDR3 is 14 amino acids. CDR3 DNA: TGTGCCAGCAGTTCCGAGGAAGCCAAAAACATTCAGTACTTC. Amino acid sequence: CASSSEEAKNIQYF.

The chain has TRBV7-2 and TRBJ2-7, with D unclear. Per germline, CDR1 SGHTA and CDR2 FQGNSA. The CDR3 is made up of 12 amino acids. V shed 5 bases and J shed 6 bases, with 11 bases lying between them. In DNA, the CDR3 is TGTGCCAGCAGCGCGGTTGAGGCCGAGCAGTACTTC. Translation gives CASSAVEAEQYF.

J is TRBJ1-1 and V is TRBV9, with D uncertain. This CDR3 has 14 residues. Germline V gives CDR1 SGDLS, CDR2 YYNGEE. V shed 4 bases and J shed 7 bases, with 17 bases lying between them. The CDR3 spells CASSPHTGMDEAFF. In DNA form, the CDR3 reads TGTGCCAGCAGCCCCCACACGGGGATGGATGAAGCTTTCTTT.

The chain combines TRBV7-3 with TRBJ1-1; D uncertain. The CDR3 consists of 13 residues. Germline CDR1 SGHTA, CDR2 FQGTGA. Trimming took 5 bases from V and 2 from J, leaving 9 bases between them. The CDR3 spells CASSPSGNTEAFF. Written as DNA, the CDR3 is TGTGCCAGCAGCCCCAGCGGAAACACTGAAGCTTTCTTT.

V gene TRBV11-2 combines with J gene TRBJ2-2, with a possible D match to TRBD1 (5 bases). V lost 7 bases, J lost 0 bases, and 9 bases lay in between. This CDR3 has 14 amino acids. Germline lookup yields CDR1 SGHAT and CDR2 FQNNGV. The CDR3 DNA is TGTGCCAGCACCAAGGGGCCGAACACCGGGGAGCTGTTTTTT. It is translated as CASTKGPNTGELFF.

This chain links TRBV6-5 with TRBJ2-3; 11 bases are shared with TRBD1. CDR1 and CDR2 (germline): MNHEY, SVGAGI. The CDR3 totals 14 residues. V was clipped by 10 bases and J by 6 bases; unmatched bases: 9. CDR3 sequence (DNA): TGTGCCACTCGGACAGGGGGCGCGATGGATACGCAGTATTTT. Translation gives CATRTGGAMDTQYF.

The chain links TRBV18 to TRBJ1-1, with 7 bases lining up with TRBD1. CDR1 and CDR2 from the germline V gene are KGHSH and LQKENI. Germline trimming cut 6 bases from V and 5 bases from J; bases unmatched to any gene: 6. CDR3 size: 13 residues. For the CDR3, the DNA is TGTGCCAGCTCCAGGGGGGTTCAGACTGAAGCTTTCTTT. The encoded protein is CASSRGVQTEAFF.

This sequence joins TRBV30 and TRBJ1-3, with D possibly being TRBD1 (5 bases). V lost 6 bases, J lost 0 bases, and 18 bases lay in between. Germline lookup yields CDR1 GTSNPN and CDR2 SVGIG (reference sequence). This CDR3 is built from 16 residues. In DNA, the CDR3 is TGTGCCTGTCTGGAGTATACAGGAATCTCTGGAAACACCATATATTTT. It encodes CACLEYTGISGNTIYF. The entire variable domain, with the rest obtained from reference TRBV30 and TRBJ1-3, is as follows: SQTIHQWPATLVQPVGSPLSLECTVEGTSNPNLYWYRQAAGRGLQLLFYSVGIGQISSEVPQNLSASRPQDRQFILSSKKLLLSDSGFYLCACLEYTGISGNTIYFGEGSWLTVV.

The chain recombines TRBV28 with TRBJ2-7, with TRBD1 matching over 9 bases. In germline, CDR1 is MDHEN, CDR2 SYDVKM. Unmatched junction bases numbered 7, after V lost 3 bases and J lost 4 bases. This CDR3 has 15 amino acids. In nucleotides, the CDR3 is TGTGCCAGCAGTTTTGTTTGGACAGGGGCTTACGAGCAGTACTTC. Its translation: CASSFVWTGAYEQYF.

The CDR3 here is CASSHMRTGTYEQYF. Here the CDR3 DNA reads TGCGCCAGCAGCCACATGAGGACAGGGACCTACGAGCAGTACTTC. The genes are TRBV4-1 and TRBJ2-7; 8 bases map to TRBD1. Germline loops: CDR1 MGHRA, CDR2 YSYEKL. V gave up 3 bases and J gave up 2 bases; unmatched junction bases: 6. This CDR3 is built from 15 residues.

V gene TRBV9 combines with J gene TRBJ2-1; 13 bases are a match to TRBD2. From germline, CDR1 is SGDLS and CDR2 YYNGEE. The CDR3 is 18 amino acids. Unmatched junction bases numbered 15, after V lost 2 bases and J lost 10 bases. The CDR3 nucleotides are TGTGCCAGCAGCGTTGAAGATCCGGGACTAGCGGGATTCGGCGAGCAGTTCTTC. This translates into CASSVEDPGLAGFGEQFF.

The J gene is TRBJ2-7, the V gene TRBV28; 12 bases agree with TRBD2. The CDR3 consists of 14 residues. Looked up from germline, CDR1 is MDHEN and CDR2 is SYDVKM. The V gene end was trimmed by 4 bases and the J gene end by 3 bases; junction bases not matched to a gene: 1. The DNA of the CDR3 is TGTGCCAGCAGTTGGGGACTAGCGGGCTACGAGCAGTACTTC. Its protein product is CASSWGLAGYEQYF.

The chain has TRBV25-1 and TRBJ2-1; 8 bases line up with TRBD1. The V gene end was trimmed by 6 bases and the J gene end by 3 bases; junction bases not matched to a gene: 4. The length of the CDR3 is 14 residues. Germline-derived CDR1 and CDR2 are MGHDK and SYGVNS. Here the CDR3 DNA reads TGTGCCAGCAGAGGACAGGGAGGCTACAATGAGCAGTTCTTC. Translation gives CASRGQGGYNEQFF.

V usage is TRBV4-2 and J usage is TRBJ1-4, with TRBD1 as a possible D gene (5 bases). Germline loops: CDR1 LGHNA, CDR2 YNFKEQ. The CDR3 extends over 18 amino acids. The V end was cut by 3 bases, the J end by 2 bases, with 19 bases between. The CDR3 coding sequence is TGTGCCAGCAGCCAGGAGCCGGGACTCCTGGAGACTAATGAAAAACTGTTTTTT. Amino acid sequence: CASSQEPGLLETNEKLFF.

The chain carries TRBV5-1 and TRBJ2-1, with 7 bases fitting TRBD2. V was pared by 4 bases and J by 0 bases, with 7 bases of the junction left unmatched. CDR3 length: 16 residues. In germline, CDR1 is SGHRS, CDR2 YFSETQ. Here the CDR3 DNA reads TGCGCCAGCAGCCCGCTAGCGGAGAGCTCCTACAATGAGCAGTTCTTC. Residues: CASSPLAESSYNEQFF.

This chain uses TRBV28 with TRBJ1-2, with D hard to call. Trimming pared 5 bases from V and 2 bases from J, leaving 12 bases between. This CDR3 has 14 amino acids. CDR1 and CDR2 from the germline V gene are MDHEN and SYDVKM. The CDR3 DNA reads TGTGCCAGCAGTCAACTTACGGGAAACTATGGCTACACCTTC. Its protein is CASSQLTGNYGYTF.

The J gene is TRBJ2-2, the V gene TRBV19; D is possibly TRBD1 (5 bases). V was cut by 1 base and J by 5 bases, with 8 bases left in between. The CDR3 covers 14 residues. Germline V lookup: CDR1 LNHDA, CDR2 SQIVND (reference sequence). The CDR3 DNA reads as TGTGCCAGTAGTATAGGATACAGGACCGGGGAGCTGTTTTTT. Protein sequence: CASSIGYRTGELFF.

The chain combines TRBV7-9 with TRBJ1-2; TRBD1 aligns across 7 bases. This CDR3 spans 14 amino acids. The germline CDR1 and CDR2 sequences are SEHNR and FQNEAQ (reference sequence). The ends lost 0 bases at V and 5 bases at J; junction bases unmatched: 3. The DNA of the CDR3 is TGTGCCAGCAGCTTAGCGGGGACAGCTTATGGCTACACCTTC. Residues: CASSLAGTAYGYTF.

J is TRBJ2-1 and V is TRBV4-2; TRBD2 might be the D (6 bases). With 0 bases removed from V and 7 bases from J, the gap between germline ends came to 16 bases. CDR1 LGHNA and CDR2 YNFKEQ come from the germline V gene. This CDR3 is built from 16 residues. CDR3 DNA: TGTGCCAGCAGCCAAGAAGGGACCGGAGGGTTGAATGAGCAGTTCTTC. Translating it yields CASSQEGTGGLNEQFF.

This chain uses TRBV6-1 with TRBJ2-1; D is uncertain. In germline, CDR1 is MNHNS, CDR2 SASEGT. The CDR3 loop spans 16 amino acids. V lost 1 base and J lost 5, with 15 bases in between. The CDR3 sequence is CASSEVFSFTHNEQFF. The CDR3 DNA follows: TGTGCCAGCAGTGAAGTTTTCTCGTTCACACACAATGAGCAGTTCTTC.

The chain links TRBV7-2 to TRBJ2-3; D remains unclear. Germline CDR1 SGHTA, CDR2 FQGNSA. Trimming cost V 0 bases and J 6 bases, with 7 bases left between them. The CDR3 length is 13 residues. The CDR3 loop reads CASSLAAMDTQYF. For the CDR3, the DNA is TGTGCCAGCAGCTTAGCGGCAATGGATACGCAGTATTTT.

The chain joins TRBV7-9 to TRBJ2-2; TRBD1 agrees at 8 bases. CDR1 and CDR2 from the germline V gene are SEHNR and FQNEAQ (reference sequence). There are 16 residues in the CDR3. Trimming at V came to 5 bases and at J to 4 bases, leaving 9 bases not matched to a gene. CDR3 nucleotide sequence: TGTGCCAGCAGCCTCTGGACAGGGACGGGCACCGGGGAGCTGTTTTTT. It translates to CASSLWTGTGTGELFF.

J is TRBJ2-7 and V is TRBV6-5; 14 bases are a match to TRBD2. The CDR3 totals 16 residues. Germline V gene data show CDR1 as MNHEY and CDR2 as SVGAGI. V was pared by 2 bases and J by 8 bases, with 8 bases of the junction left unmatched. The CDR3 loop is CASSYEGLAGASKQYF. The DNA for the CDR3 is TGTGCCAGCAGTTACGAGGGACTAGCGGGAGCAAGTAAGCAGTACTTC.

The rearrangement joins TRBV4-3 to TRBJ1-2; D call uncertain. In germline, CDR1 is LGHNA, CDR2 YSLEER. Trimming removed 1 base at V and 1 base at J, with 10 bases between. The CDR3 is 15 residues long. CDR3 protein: CASSQVVPLNYGYTF. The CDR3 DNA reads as TGCGCCAGCAGCCAAGTAGTTCCTCTTAACTATGGCTACACCTTC.

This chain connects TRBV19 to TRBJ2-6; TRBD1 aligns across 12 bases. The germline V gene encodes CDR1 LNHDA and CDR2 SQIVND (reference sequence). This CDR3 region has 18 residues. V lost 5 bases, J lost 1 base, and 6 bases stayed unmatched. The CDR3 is CASSPRDRGLSGANVLTF. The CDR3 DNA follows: TGTGCCAGTAGTCCCCGGGACAGGGGGCTATCTGGGGCCAACGTCCTGACTTTC.